This TCR beta chain derives from a study of cytomegalovirus exposure and HLA in healthy donors. This PCR relied on a set of 60 Vbeta primers and 13 Jbeta primers. Produced via immunoSEQ multiplex PCR; TCRdb's table is partial and in-frame only. The table includes about 98,000 clones, 80% to 90% detected once. Overall study results and limits: The classifier, whose performance was assessed in both the original and validation cohorts, reportedly diagnosed cytomegalovirus status with high specificity and sensitivity. The investigators catalogued 150 or so TCR beta chains as cytomegalovirus-associated. HLA-A and HLA-B allele assignments for most subjects were reportedly predicted accurately using TCR beta sequences. It was in a later analysis that TCR association rates were seen to vary by HLA locus, highest for DRB1 and lowest for HLA-C.

Germline lookup yields CDR1 MNHEY and CDR2 SMNVEV (reference sequence). V lost 9 bases, J lost 7 bases, and 10 bases stayed unmatched. The CDR3 contains 13 residues. This clone was recorded a few times. Its antigen is still unknown. The sample consisted of PBMCs. This receptor was identified in a man aged 40-49 years in good health and CMV-seronegative. The chain links TRBV27 to TRBJ2-7; 9 nucleotides align to TRBD1. The CDR3 nucleotides are TGTGCCAGTAGGGACAGGGTGACGAGTGAGCAGTACTTC. As protein: CASRDRVTSEQYF.